Listed below are T cell receptor beta chains from one sample, sequenced in a study of blood T cell repertoires in COVID-19. Here immunoSEQ multiplex PCR was the method, and the copy in TCRdb shows in-frame clones only, minus some. Counted here are 70,000 to 80,000 clones, approximately 89% occurring once; the ten biggest clones make up about a third. Sequenced sample: peripheral blood. Source of these receptors: a woman of 80 years or more with active or convalescent COVID-19. Both conserved end residues are part of each CDR3. A D gene is named only where the DNA matches it firmly.

v_call	d_call	j_call	cdr3_nt	cdr3_aa
TRBV2	TRBD2	TRBJ2-5	TGTGCCAGCGGGGGACTAGCGGGGGCCCAAGAGACCCAGTACTTC	CASGGLAGAQETQYF
TRBV7-2	-	TRBJ1-1	TGTGCCAGCAGCCAATGGACATATTATAACACTGAAGCTTTCTTT	CASSQWTYYNTEAFF
TRBV9	TRBD2	TRBJ2-3	TGTGCCAGCAGTACCCGGGCGGGGGAAGGCACAGATACGCAGTATTTT	CASSTRAGEGTDTQYF
TRBV11-2	TRBD1	TRBJ1-4	TGTGCCAGCAGCCTTACAGGGGCGGATGAAAAACTGTTTTTT	CASSLTGADEKLFF
TRBV19	TRBD1	TRBJ1-1	TGTGCCAGCCAGCGACAGGGGGTGATCACTGAAGCTTTCTTT	CASQRQGVITEAFF
TRBV29-1	-	TRBJ2-7	TGCAGCGTAGTGACCGGGCCCCAGGGGGAGCAGTACTTC	CSVVTGPQGEQYF
TRBV9	TRBD1	TRBJ2-2	TGTGCCAGCAGCGTAACAGGGGATGCGAACACCGGGGAGCTGTTTTTT	CASSVTGDANTGELFF
TRBV18	-	TRBJ2-7	TGTGCCAGCTCACCGGTCGGGCGGGACAGCTCCTACGAGCAGTACTTC	CASSPVGRDSSYEQYF
TRBV6-2/TRBV6-3	-	TRBJ2-2	TGTGCCAGCAGTTGGCAGGGGGAGCTGTTTTTT	CASSWQGELFF
TRBV7-2	-	TRBJ1-4	TGTGCCAGCAGCGGGGGGGGAGAAAAACTGTTTTTT	CASSGGGEKLFF
TRBV7-9	-	TRBJ1-5	TGTGCCAGCAGCTTAATGCAGGTCCTGGGCAATCAGCCCCAGCATTTT	CASSLMQVLGNQPQHF
TRBV7-6	-	TRBJ2-3	TGTGCCAGCAGCCCTCCTCGGGGGAACACAGATACGCAGTATTTT	CASSPPRGNTDTQYF
TRBV19	-	TRBJ1-3	TGTGCCAGTAGTACGACTAGTAGCACCATATATTTT	CASSTTSSTIYF
TRBV10-2	-	TRBJ1-6	TGCGCCAGCAGTGAGTCTGGGCCACATTCACCCCTCCACTTT	CASSESGPHSPLHF
TRBV19	-	TRBJ2-1	TGTGCCAGTAGTATATACGAGGCCGTCGACAATGAGCAGTTCTTC	CASSIYEAVDNEQFF
TRBV6-2/TRBV6-3	-	TRBJ2-1	TGTGCCAGCAGTTACCCCTGGGCGGGGGCATTGGGGAATGAGCAGTTCTTC	CASSYPWAGALGNEQFF
TRBV25-1	-	TRBJ1-6	TGTGCCAGCAGTGAATCAGGGCCCTATAATTCACCCCTCCACTTT	CASSESGPYNSPLHF
TRBV27	-	TRBJ2-7	TGTGCCAGCAGTTTATCGACCGAGCGCTCCTACGAGCAGTACTTC	CASSLSTERSYEQYF